This T cell receptor beta chain was recovered during a study of T-cell reconstitution after alpha-beta-depleted transplantation in children. This clonotype was recorded a few times. Its target is not known. Study-level points and caveats: Alpha-beta T cells about two months after transplant reportedly derived from several hundred expanded graft clones. Once a year had passed after transplant, T-cell counts and diversity came mostly from newly produced T cells. Several patients had high TCRbeta diversity at day 60; it came from surviving recipient T cells and thymic progenitors.

Researchers prepared the TCRbeta library using unique molecular identifiers, the study reports. TCRdb redid the calling of the PCR reads with MiXCR, one entry per CDR3 protein. The repertoire includes about 460,000 distinct CDR3 sequences, over 10% of them detected once, and 12% to 15% sits in the top ten. The CDR3 has 14 residues. CDR1 is ENHRY, CDR2 SYGVKD, per germline. The V and J ends lost 4 bases and 4 bases respectively, with 13 bases between them. V is TRBV10-3 and J is TRBJ2-5; tentative D call: TRBD1 (6 bases). This TCR derives from a female patient under 10 years old who had a stem cell transplant for aplastic anemia, so the T cells may come from the graft donor. This sample comprised PBMCs, mostly from graft donor cells, obtained 180 days after TCRalphabeta/CD19-depleted stem cell transplant. This CDR3 reads CAISASARGETQYF. The CDR3 DNA reads TGTGCCATCAGTGCCTCCGCCAGGGGAGAGACCCAGTACTTC.